Sequencing of this T cell receptor beta chain was carried out in a study of CD8+ T cells in alopecia areata. Treatment described: oral pan-JAK inhibitor, 5-10 mg twice daily. V was cut by 8 bases and J by 3 bases, with 13 bases left in between. This CDR3 is built from 13 residues. Germline CDR1 is SQVTM and CDR2 is ANQGSEA. Extraction and reverse transcription of RNA yielded cDNA as the sequencing template. Here immunoSEQ multiplex PCR was the method, and the copy in TCRdb shows in-frame clones only, minus some. The sample includes approximately 210,000 clones, about 64% of them seen just once. The receptor comes from a human donor with alopecia areata. The chain employs TRBV29-1 and TRBJ2-2; perhaps D is TRBD1 or TRBD2 (5 bases each). The sample consisted of CD4+ T cells sorted from blood, taken at week 4, from a patient treated with tofacitinib. CDR3 DNA: TGCAGCTCGAGGGGTCTGGACACCGGGGAGCTGTTTTTT. Protein sequence: CSSRGLDTGELFF.